The next 23 T cell receptor beta chains were all read from a single sample in a study of blood T cell repertoires in COVID-19. The data were produced by immunoSEQ multiplex PCR, yet TCRdb's version contains in-frame clones alone and is incomplete. Among 300,000 or so clones listed, more than 70% were seen once. The sequenced sample was peripheral blood. Receptors originate from a woman aged 50 to 65 who had recovered from COVID-19.

Comment on this clone: Other DNA sequences in the same sample also yield this CDR3. This chain connects TRBV28 to TRBJ2-2; D is possibly TRBD2 (6 bases). In germline, CDR1 is MDHEN, CDR2 SYDVKM. Trimming took off 3 bases at V and 5 bases at J, with 7 bases between the two ends. CDR3 size: 13 residues. CDR3 sequence: CASSFLATGELFF. The CDR3 DNA follows: TGTGCCAGCAGTTTCCTAGCGACCGGGGAGCTGTTTTTT.

The V call is TRBV5-5, the J call TRBJ2-7; 7 bases line up with TRBD1. With V trimmed by 0 bases and J by 1 base, 4 bases remained unmatched. The CDR3 loop spans 15 amino acids. In germline, CDR1 is SGHKS, CDR2 YYEKEE (reference sequence). The CDR3 nucleotides read TGTGCCAGCAGCTTGGAGGGGGCAATATCCTACGAGCAGTACTTC. Translation gives CASSLEGAISYEQYF. Variable domain in full (rest from reference TRBV5-5 and TRBJ2-7): DAGVTQSPTHLIKTRGQQVTLRCSPISGHKSVSWYQQVLGQGPQFIFQYYEKEERGRGNFPDRFSARQFPNYSSELNVNALLLGDSALYLCASSLEGAISYEQYFGPGTRLTVT.

The rearrangement uses TRBV4-1 and TRBJ1-1, with D possibly matching TRBD1 (6 bases). Per the germline V gene, CDR1 is MGHRA and CDR2 is YSYEKL. V dropped 0 bases and J dropped 4 bases, with 12 bases sitting between them. The CDR3 has 15 amino acids. CDR3 sequence (DNA): TGCGCCAGCAGCCAAGAAACAGGGCGTAGCACTGAAGCTTTCTTT. The encoded protein is CASSQETGRSTEAFF.

The chain has TRBV6-2 or TRBV6-3 and TRBJ2-6, with D unresolved. The V end was cut by 2 bases, the J end by 1 base, with 6 bases between. Germline CDR1 reads MNHEY; CDR2 reads SVGEGT. The CDR3 sequence is 15 residues long. The CDR3 bases are TGTGCCAGCAGTTACCCCCGTTCTGGGGCCAACGTCCTGACTTTC. Protein: CASSYPRSGANVLTF.

The chain is built from TRBV3-1 (or the pseudogene TRBV3-2) and TRBJ2-1, with 8 bases aligning to TRBD2. V trimming: 4 bases; J trimming: 7 bases; junction bases outside the gene matches: 9. Germline CDR1 and CDR2: LGHDT and YNNKEL (reference sequence). The CDR3 consists of 15 residues. The CDR3 region has the DNA TGTGCCAGCAGCCCCTATCGGGGGGGAGTGAATGAGCAGTTCTTC. Translated: CASSPYRGGVNEQFF.

The rearrangement links TRBV10-3 to TRBJ2-1, with D possibly TRBD2 on 5 matching bases. Germline CDR1 is ENHRY and CDR2 is SYGVKD. The V and J ends lost 3 bases and 7 bases respectively, with 13 bases between them. There are 14 residues in the CDR3. CDR3 DNA sequence: TGTGCCATCAGTGAAACCCAATCGGGGAATGAGCAGTTCTTC. Protein sequence: CAISETQSGNEQFF.

This clone was found once. The sample carries other DNA sequences with the same CDR3. The CDR3 DNA reads as TGTGCCAGCAGCAGACAGAACTATGGCTACACCTTC. It specifies CASSRQNYGYTF. The rearrangement links TRBV28 to TRBJ1-2, with D possibly TRBD1 on 5 matching bases. V was trimmed by 6 bases and J by 2 bases, leaving 7 bases between them. The length of the CDR3 is 12 residues. Germline CDR1 is MDHEN and CDR2 is SYDVKM.

This rearrangement joins TRBV5-4 to TRBJ1-1; TRBD1 matches at 9 bases. Germline values: CDR1 SGHNT, CDR2 YYREEE (reference sequence). This CDR3 is 14 amino acids long. Germline trimming cut 5 bases from V and 4 bases from J; bases unmatched to any gene: 6. CDR3 protein: CASRPGQGRTEAFF. The DNA for the CDR3 is TGTGCCAGCAGGCCGGGACAGGGACGCACTGAAGCTTTCTTT.

The chain links TRBV28 to TRBJ1-2, with D perhaps TRBD1 (5 bases). The CDR3 consists of 12 residues. The V gene lost 11 bases and the J gene lost 8 bases, with 18 bases spanning the gap. The germline CDR1 and CDR2 sequences are MDHEN and SYDVKM. The CDR3 here is CAARGMGDGYTF. The DNA of the CDR3 is TGTGCCGCCCGGGGGATGGGGGACGGCTACACCTTC.

This clone was detected only once. This chain uses TRBV4-2 with TRBJ2-2; 9 nucleotides line up with TRBD2. This CDR3 region has 16 residues. Germline values: CDR1 LGHNA, CDR2 YNFKEQ. The V and J ends lost 1 base and 0 bases, in that order; junction bases with no gene match: 0. The CDR3 DNA reads TGTGCCAGCAGCCAAGCTAGCGGGGCGAACACCGGGGAGCTGTTTTTT. Amino acids: CASSQASGANTGELFF.

This chain links TRBV11-2 with TRBJ2-7; 9 bases map to TRBD1. V shed 6 bases and J 6 bases; nucleotides not matched to a gene: 12. The germline V gene has CDR1 SGHAT and CDR2 FQNNGV. The length of the CDR3 is 15 residues. The CDR3 sequence: CASRVPGQGWREQYF. The CDR3 coding sequence is TGTGCCAGCAGGGTACCGGGACAGGGATGGCGCGAGCAGTACTTC.

The CDR3 region is CASSAHLGGIMRNEQFF. The CDR3 DNA reads as TGTGCCAGCAGTGCCCACCTGGGGGGGATAATGCGGAATGAGCAGTTCTTC. V and J are TRBV2 and TRBJ2-1; 7 nucleotides align to TRBD2. CDR1 and CDR2 (germline): SNHLY, FYNNEI. The CDR3 sequence is 17 residues long. With 4 bases clipped from V and 7 bases from J, the junction kept 16 bases outside the gene matches. The full variable domain, rest sourced from reference TRBV2 and TRBJ2-1, is EPEVTQTPSHQVTQMGQEVILRCVPISNHLYFYWYRQILGQKVEFLVSFYNNEISEKSEIFDDQFSVERPDGSNFTLKIRSTKLEDSAMYFCASSAHLGGIMRNEQFFGPGTRLTVL.

This rearrangement joins TRBV7-8 to TRBJ2-5, with 15 bases aligning to TRBD2. Germline CDR1 and CDR2: SGHVS and FQNEAQ. The CDR3 runs 16 residues. J was trimmed by 5 bases and V by 8 bases; bases with no gene match: 9. CDR3 nucleotide sequence: TGTGCCAGCGGACTAGCGGGAGGGCGCCGAGGGGAGACCCAGTACTTC. Protein: CASGLAGGRRGETQYF.

This clone appeared a single time. The gene calls are TRBV10-3 and TRBJ2-5; D possibly corresponds to TRBD1 (5 bases). CDR3 length: 13 residues. Germline CDR1 and CDR2: ENHRY and SYGVKD. Trimming stripped 5 bases from V and 3 bases from J, with 10 bases between. The CDR3 reads CAISQGREETQYF. CDR3 sequence (DNA): TGTGCCATCAGTCAGGGTCGGGAAGAGACCCAGTACTTC.

Only one count was recorded for this clone. J is TRBJ2-1 and V is TRBV11-2; 10 nucleotides agree with TRBD2. V shed 5 bases and J 6 bases; nucleotides not matched to a gene: 4. The CDR3 contains 14 residues. Germline-derived CDR1 and CDR2 are SGHAT and FQNNGV. CDR3 protein: CASSPLAGGNEQFF. For the CDR3, the DNA is TGTGCCAGCAGCCCCTTAGCGGGAGGCAATGAGCAGTTCTTC. The variable domain in full, completed from reference TRBV11-2 and TRBJ2-1, reads EAGVAQSPRYKIIEKRQSVAFWCNPISGHATLYWYQQILGQGPKLLIQFQNNGVVDDSQLPKDRFSAERLKGVDSTLKIQPAKLEDSAVYLCASSPLAGGNEQFFGPGTRLTVL.

This clone was detected only once. V usage is TRBV3-1 (or the pseudogene TRBV3-2) and J usage is TRBJ2-2; 8 bases are shared with TRBD1. This CDR3 contains 15 residues. V trimming: 3 bases; J trimming: 7 bases; junction bases outside the gene matches: 7. CDR1 is LGHDT, CDR2 YNNKEL, per germline (reference sequence). The CDR3 DNA reads TGTGCCAGCAGCCATCGCCAGGGGGCCGACGGGGAGCTGTTTTTT. This sequence encodes CASSHRQGADGELFF.

V usage is TRBV4-3 and J usage is TRBJ2-7; no clear D gene. CDR3 length equals 15 residues. Germline lookup yields CDR1 LGHNA and CDR2 YSLEER. Trimming shortened V by 3 bases and J by 3 bases, and 15 bases separated the two germline ends. The CDR3 spells CASSQRPSSVYEQYF. The CDR3 DNA is TGCGCCAGCAGCCAGCGCCCTTCCTCGGTCTACGAGCAGTACTTC.

The rearrangement links TRBV14 to TRBJ1-6; tentative D call: TRBD1 (5 bases). Trimming shortened V by 6 bases and J by 7 bases, and 10 bases separated the two germline ends. CDR3 size: 13 residues. Germline V gives CDR1 SGHDN, CDR2 FVKESK. The CDR3 here is CASRGGMNSPLHF. The CDR3 DNA is TGTGCCAGCAGGGGGGGTATGAATTCACCCCTCCACTTT.

The chain joins TRBV4-3 to TRBJ1-2, with D possibly matching TRBD1 (5 bases). The CDR3 has 16 amino acids. Between the trimmed V and J ends, which lost 1 base and 4 bases, there was a span of 16 bases. Germline V gives CDR1 LGHNA, CDR2 YSLEER. The CDR3 here is CASSQALGRVTYGYTF. CDR3 in DNA: TGCGCCAGCAGCCAAGCTCTGGGCAGGGTGACCTATGGCTACACCTTC.

The chain employs TRBV6-2 or TRBV6-3 and TRBJ2-7; D is perhaps TRBD1 (6 bases). The CDR3 length is 16 residues. Germline lookup yields CDR1 MNHEY and CDR2 SVGEGT. V was shortened by 6 bases and J by 4 bases, with 22 bases between the two germline ends. The DNA for the CDR3 is TGTGCCAGCAGCGAAAGGGAGACAGGCTATAAGTACGAGCAGTACTTC. Its translation is CASSERETGYKYEQYF.

The J gene is TRBJ1-1, the V gene TRBV5-1; tentative D call: TRBD1 (5 bases). The CDR3 is 14 amino acids. The germline V gene encodes CDR1 SGHRS and CDR2 YFSETQ. The V end was cut by 4 bases, the J end by 0 bases, with 10 bases between. CDR3 protein: CASSVTAMNTEAFF. The CDR3 coding sequence is TGCGCCAGCAGCGTGACAGCCATGAACACTGAAGCTTTCTTT.

Comments on this clone: Sequence at one end of the junction differs from germline and may be a read error. This chain connects TRBV7-9 to TRBJ2-3; 9 bases align to TRBD2. This CDR3 is 14 amino acids long. The germline V gene has CDR1 SEHNR and CDR2 FQNEAQ (reference sequence). The CDR3 region has the DNA TGTGCCAGCAGGTTAGCGGGAGTGACAGATACGCAGTATTTT. It encodes CASRLAGVTDTQYF.

This chain connects TRBV3-1 (or the pseudogene TRBV3-2) to TRBJ2-7, with unresolved D. This CDR3 is built from 14 residues. Germline lookup yields CDR1 LGHDT and CDR2 YNNKEL (reference sequence). Trimming took 4 bases from V and 2 from J, leaving 12 bases between them. CDR3 sequence reads: CASSLKSVTYEQYF. The CDR3 DNA sequence: TGTGCCAGCAGCCTCAAGTCGGTAACCTACGAGCAGTACTTC.